These 7 T cell receptor beta chains came from one sample sequenced in a study of cytomegalovirus exposure and HLA in healthy donors. This PCR relied on a set of 60 Vbeta primers and 13 Jbeta primers. Some clones are missing from TCRdb's copy, which holds only in-frame ones; the method was immunoSEQ multiplex PCR. The data contain around 190,000 clones, 70% to 75% of them singletons. Material: PBMCs. All receptors derive from a woman in her 30s in good health and CMV-seropositive.

The chain has TRBV7-9 and TRBJ2-5; 14 bases are shared with TRBD2. Unmatched junction bases numbered 2, after V lost 2 bases and J lost 3 bases. Germline CDR1 reads SEHNR; CDR2 reads FQNEAQ (reference sequence). CDR3 length: 16 residues. The CDR3 DNA is TGTGCCAGCAGCTTACCGGGACTAGCGGGAGAAGAGACCCAGTACTTC. Its translation: CASSLPGLAGEETQYF.

This clone was observed once. The chain uses TRBV4-1 and TRBJ1-1, with D tentatively TRBD1 (6 bases). The V end was cut by 2 bases, the J end by 6 bases, with 13 bases between. Germline assignment: CDR1 MGHRA and CDR2 YSYEKL. This CDR3 region has 14 residues. CDR3: CASSQYQGKAEAFF. The CDR3 bases are TGCGCCAGCAGCCAATACCAGGGGAAAGCTGAAGCTTTCTTT.

This chain links TRBV19 with TRBJ1-5, with 10 bases fitting TRBD1. Unmatched junction bases numbered 7, after V lost 1 base and J lost 4 bases. Per the germline V gene, CDR1 is LNHDA and CDR2 is SQIVND (reference sequence). The CDR3 sequence is 17 residues long. The CDR3 bases are TGTGCCAGTAGTATAGTTCTCCAGGGACAGGGGAATCAGCCCCAGCATTTT. Encoded protein: CASSIVLQGQGNQPQHF.

About this clone: Other DNA sequences of this sample code for an identical CDR3. The gene calls are TRBV6-5 and TRBJ1-5, with a possible D match to TRBD1 (6 bases). V lost 5 bases and J lost 0, with 11 bases in between. The CDR3 totals 15 residues. Germline CDR1 is MNHEY and CDR2 is SVGAGI. CDR3: CASSLTGYSNQPQHF. DNA of the CDR3: TGTGCCAGCAGTCTAACAGGGTATAGCAATCAGCCCCAGCATTTT.

V usage is TRBV28 and J usage is TRBJ2-2; a possible D gene is TRBD1 (7 bases). Germline CDR1 and CDR2: MDHEN and SYDVKM. Trimming stripped 7 bases from V and 3 bases from J, with 42 bases between. The CDR3 spans 24 residues. The CDR3 nucleotides are TGTGCCAGCATCAAACCGGGGGTCCTCGCCAAGGGGGCCCTAAATCGCATATACACCGGGGAGCTGTTTTTT. Amino acid sequence: CASIKPGVLAKGALNRIYTGELFF.

CDR3 in amino acids: CASSLLAGVNNEQFF. Here the CDR3 DNA reads TGCGCCAGCAGCTTACTAGCGGGAGTCAACAATGAGCAGTTCTTC. J is TRBJ2-1 and V is TRBV5-1, with TRBD2 matching over 11 bases. V dropped 2 bases and J dropped 5; count of bases not matched to a gene: 3. The germline CDR1 and CDR2 sequences are SGHRS and YFSETQ. The CDR3 is 15 amino acids.

The V call is TRBV5-4, the J call TRBJ1-6; 9 nucleotides align to TRBD1. Germline CDR1 and CDR2: SGHNT and YYREEE (reference sequence). Unmatched junction bases numbered 4, after V lost 4 bases and J lost 5 bases. The CDR3 is made up of 15 amino acids. The CDR3 is CASSPRTGDNSPLHF. CDR3 DNA: TGTGCCAGCAGCCCCCGGACAGGGGATAATTCACCCCTCCACTTT.